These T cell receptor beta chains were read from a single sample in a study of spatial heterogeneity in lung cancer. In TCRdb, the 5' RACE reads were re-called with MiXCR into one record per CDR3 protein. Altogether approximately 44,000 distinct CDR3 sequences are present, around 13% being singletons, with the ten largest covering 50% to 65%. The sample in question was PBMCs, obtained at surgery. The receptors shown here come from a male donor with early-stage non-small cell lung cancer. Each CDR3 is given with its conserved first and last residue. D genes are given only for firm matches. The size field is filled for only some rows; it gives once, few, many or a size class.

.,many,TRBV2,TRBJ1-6,TGTGCCAGCAGTAGACAGCCGAGCTCCTATAATTCACCCCTCCACTTT,CASSRQPSSYNSPLHF
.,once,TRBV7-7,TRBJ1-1,TGTGCTAGCAGCTTATACGAGGGCCAGAACACTGAAGCTTTCTTT,CASSLYEGQNTEAFF
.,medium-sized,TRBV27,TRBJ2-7,TGTGCCAGCGGTACAGCGCCGGGTGTCTACGAGCAGTACTTC,CASGTAPGVYEQYF
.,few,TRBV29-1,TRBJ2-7,TGCAGCGTTGAAAGGCAGGGAGGCGAGCAGTACTTC,CSVERQGGEQYF
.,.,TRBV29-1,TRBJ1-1,TGCAGCGTCATTATTAGAAACACTGAAGCTTTCTTT,CSVIIRNTEAFF
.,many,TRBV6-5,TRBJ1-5,TGTGCCAGCAGTCAACTCATGGGGAATCAGCCCCAGCATTTT,CASSQLMGNQPQHF
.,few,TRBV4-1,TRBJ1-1,TGCGCCAGCAGCCAAGTATCAGTCAGCCCTGAAGCTTTCTTT,CASSQVSVSPEAFF
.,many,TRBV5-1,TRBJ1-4,TGCGCCAGCAGCTTGGGAAGGAAGGATGAAAAACTGTTTTTT,CASSLGRKDEKLFF
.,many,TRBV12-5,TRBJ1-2,TGTGCTAGTGGGCCACAGGGCTATGGCTACACCTTC,CASGPQGYGYTF
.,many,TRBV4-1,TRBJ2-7,TGCGCCAGCAGCCCTTCCGGGACGGCTCGCTACGAGCAGTACTTC,CASSPSGTARYEQYF
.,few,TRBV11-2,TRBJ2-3,TGTGCCAGCAGTCGTAAGGCCCCATCCACAGATACGCAGTATTTT,CASSRKAPSTDTQYF
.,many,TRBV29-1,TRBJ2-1,TGCAGCGTTGAAGATCAGGTAGGGGAAAGTGAGCAGTTCTTC,CSVEDQVGESEQFF
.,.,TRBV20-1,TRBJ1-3,TGCAGTGCTAGAGATATGGATCGTGGAAACACCATATATTTT,CSARDMDRGNTIYF
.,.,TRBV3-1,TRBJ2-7,TGTGCCAGCAGCCAAGCTGGCGAGCAGTACTTC,CASSQAGEQYF
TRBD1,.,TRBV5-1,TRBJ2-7,TGCGCCAGCAGCTTGACAGGGGGCCCCTACGAGCAGTACTTC,CASSLTGGPYEQYF
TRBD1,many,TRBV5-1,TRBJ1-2,TGCGCCAGCAGCTTGGGACAGGGAGGTGGCTACACCTTC,CASSLGQGGGYTF
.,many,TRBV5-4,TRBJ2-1,TGTGCCAGCAGCTTAAGGGTGGAGGTCAATGAGCAGTTCTTC,CASSLRVEVNEQFF
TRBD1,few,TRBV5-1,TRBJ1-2,TGCGCCAGCAGCTGGGGGACAGAAGGCTACACCTTC,CASSWGTEGYTF
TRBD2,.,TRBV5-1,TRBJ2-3,TGCGCCAGCAGCTTGATGGCGGGAGGGCCGGGCACAGATACGCAGTATTTT,CASSLMAGGPGTDTQYF
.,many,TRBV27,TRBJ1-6,TGTGCCAGCAGTCCCGATAGTGCTTCGAATTCACCCCTCCACTTT,CASSPDSASNSPLHF
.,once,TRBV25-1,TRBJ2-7,TGTGCCAGCAAGGGCCCGAGGAGCTCCTACGAGCAGTACTTC,CASKGPRSSYEQYF
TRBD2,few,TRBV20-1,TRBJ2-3,TGCAGTGCTACCGGGACTAGCGGGCCCCCAGATACGCAGTATTTT,CSATGTSGPPDTQYF
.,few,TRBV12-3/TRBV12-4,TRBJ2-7,TGTGCCAGCAGTTTAGGCCTAAGCTCCTACGAGCAGTACTTC,CASSLGLSSYEQYF
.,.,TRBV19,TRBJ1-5,TGTGCCAGTAGTATGACATCGGTGGGGCAGCCCCAGCATTTT,CASSMTSVGQPQHF
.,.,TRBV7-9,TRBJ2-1,TGTGCCAGCAGCCACCGGGACGGCTACAATGAGCAGTTCTTC,CASSHRDGYNEQFF
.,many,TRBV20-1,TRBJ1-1,TGCAGTGCAGGGAACACTGAAGCTTTCTTT,CSAGNTEAFF
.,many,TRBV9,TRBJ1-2,TGTGCCAGCAGCGAGACAGCCACTAACTATGGCTACACCTTC,CASSETATNYGYTF
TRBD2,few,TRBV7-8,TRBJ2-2,TGTGCCAGCAGCCCACTTAGCGGGAAGGTTGGGGAGCTGTTTTTT,CASSPLSGKVGELFF
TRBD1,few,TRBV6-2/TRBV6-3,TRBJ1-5,TGTGCCAGCAGTATCCAGGGACAGGGCAATCAGCCCCAGCATTTT,CASSIQGQGNQPQHF
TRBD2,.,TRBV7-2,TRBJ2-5,TGTGCCAGCAGCTTATCGAGCGGGAGCGAGACCCAGTACTTC,CASSLSSGSETQYF